This TCR beta chain was recorded in a study of T cells of healthy individuals. The CDR3 sequence is 13 residues long. V was shortened by 3 bases and J by 9 bases, with 13 bases between the two germline ends. Germline V CDR1 and CDR2: SGDLS, YYNGEE. TCRdb reanalysed the 5' RACE reads using MiXCR and keeps one entry per CDR3 protein. Of roughly 76,000 distinct CDR3 sequences listed, approximately 5.4% are singletons. The chain joins TRBV9 to TRBJ1-5, with D maybe TRBD1 (6 bases). This clonotype was sampled from a female donor in good health. This CDR3 reads CASSGPTGLPQHF. The CDR3 DNA sequence: TGTGCCAGCAGCGGGCCTACAGGGCTGCCCCAGCATTTT.